The present entry profiles one T cell receptor beta chain with its context. Antigen: not known. TCRdb's copy holds only in-frame clones and misses some; the assay was immunoSEQ multiplex PCR. The sample records 20,000 or so clones, approximately 84% being singletons. This CDR3 comprises 14 residues. Trimming took 2 bases from V and 2 from J; bases not matched to a gene: 1. Per germline, CDR1 KGHSH and CDR2 LQKENI. The source of the sample is a study of T cell responses to AZD1222 COVID-19 vaccine. Findings and caveats of the study: The donors showed a predominance of white British ancestry and of females, with possible underestimation of clonal diversity.

The chain couples TRBV18 to TRBJ2-5, with TRBD2 matching 8 bases. The sequence was collected from an adult who received the AZD1222 COVID-19 vaccine. This sample comprised peripheral blood, obtained 28 days after the second AZD1222 dose. This chain's CDR3 is CASSPSGGQETQYF. In nucleotides, the CDR3 is TGTGCCAGCTCACCATCGGGGGGGCAAGAGACCCAGTACTTC.